The following is a T cell receptor beta chain sequence with its context. Its specificity is not known. The PCR was carried out with 60 Vbeta primers and 13 Jbeta primers. Original methodology: Some 11 million shared chains were among the roughly 80 million unique TCR beta chains that a later analysis counted. Here immunoSEQ multiplex PCR was the method, and the copy in TCRdb shows in-frame clones only, minus some. The DNA was the basis for D and trimming; V, J and clone size are from that table. The data hold over 150,000 clones, with about four fifths observed a single time. This sample was included in a study of cytomegalovirus exposure and HLA in healthy donors. Study-level results: Earlier findings revealed that most TCR beta V segments proved productive either about 87% or about 30% of the time. There were reportedly fewer N-insertions in an Asian-associated ancestry cluster than the roughly 700-donor mean, in a later analysis.

Sample: PBMCs. This receptor was identified in a woman aged 50 to 65 in good health and CMV-seropositive.

CDR3 sequence (DNA): TGTGCCAGCAGAGACAGGGGCTCGGGCGGGGAGCTGTTTTTT. Its translation is CASRDRGSGGELFF. The chain uses TRBV21-1 and TRBJ2-2; no check of the table's D call, TRBD1, against the DNA was made. TRBV21-1 is annotated as a pseudogene. This CDR3 is 14 amino acids long.